This TCR beta chain stems from a study of T cell responses to AZD1222 COVID-19 vaccine. The overall study: Researchers grouped second doses given at about 4 or about 12 weeks into one pool.

Profiling relied on immunoSEQ multiplex PCR, and the TCRdb table lists in-frame clones only, not all of them. The repertoire holds roughly 190,000 clones, with roughly 93% as singletons. Concerning this clone: Its antigen is unknown.

This CDR3 spans 14 amino acids. After removal of 4 bases from V and 0 bases from J, the junction contained 4 bases not matched to a gene. The germline gives CDR1 SGHKS, CDR2 YYEKEE (reference sequence). Study-level findings and limits: Mapped onto spike, vaccine-associated CD4 TCRs spanned it and were dominant at 160-218 and 743-854. The sample set comprised mostly white British donors with more females, and clonal diversity was possibly underestimated. Spike-specific TCR repertoires showed rising breadth and depth after two AZD1222 doses.

The sample was peripheral blood, taken on day 0 of AZD1222 vaccination. V and J are TRBV5-5 and TRBJ2-7; 7 bases agree with TRBD1. This sequence was found in an adult in good health. The CDR3 loop reads CASSPGQFSYEQYF. The CDR3 DNA sequence: TGTGCCAGCAGCCCGGGACAGTTCTCCTACGAGCAGTACTTC.